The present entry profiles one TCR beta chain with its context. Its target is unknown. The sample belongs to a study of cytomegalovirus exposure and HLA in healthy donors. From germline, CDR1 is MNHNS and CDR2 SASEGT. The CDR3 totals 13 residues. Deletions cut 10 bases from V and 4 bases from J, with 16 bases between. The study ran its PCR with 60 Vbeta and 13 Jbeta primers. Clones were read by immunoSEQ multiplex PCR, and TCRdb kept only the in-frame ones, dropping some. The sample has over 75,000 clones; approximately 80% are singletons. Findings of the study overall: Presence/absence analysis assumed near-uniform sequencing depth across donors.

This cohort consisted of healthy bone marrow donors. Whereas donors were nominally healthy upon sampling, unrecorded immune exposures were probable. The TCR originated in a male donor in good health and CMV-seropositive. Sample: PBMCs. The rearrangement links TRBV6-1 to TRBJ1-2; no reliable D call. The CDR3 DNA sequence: TGTGCCATCGGTGAGAGCTTCGGCTATGGCTACACCTTC. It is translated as CAIGESFGYGYTF.